This entry describes one TCR beta chain. This clone appeared a single time. Its antigen is unknown. The sample holds no much larger clone one base away, and base qualities are not on file. These data are taken from a study of cytomegalovirus exposure and HLA in healthy donors (TCRdb year 2017). Looking at the study overall: According to a later analysis, the 110 or so validation repertoires were produced on the same platform as the approximately 620 repertoires of the first cohort. The study was designed to test whether signatures of past pathogen exposure could be identified by cataloging public T cell receptors. Besides the first cohort of around 700 subjects, a separate validation cohort made up of 120 or so different subjects was used. High-throughput TCR immunosequencing, statistical association of individual TCRs with disease status, and machine learning were combined to predict cytomegalovirus infection status.

The receptor library was made with the immunoSEQ multiplex PCR assay. For the original study's pipeline: A statistical classification framework was developed to diagnose cytomegalovirus status using the catalog of TCR beta chain sequences. The table comes from immuneACCESS by way of TCRdb, which keeps in-frame sequences with V and J called. Part of the clones is missing from these tables; in studies checked, under half for an unresolved V gene and the rest for unknown reasons. V, J and clone size are those of that table, while D and trimming were read from the DNA. In all, the sample holds under 300,000 clones, and 80% to 90% of those were seen once. The ten biggest clones cover about 1% of the sample. Broader findings and caveats from the paper: Three of the identified cytomegalovirus-associated TCR beta chains were confirmed in vitro to be specific for cytomegalovirus antigens. The classifier was reported to diagnose cytomegalovirus status with high specificity and sensitivity in both the original and validation cohorts. The authors suggested that the approach could potentially be extended to other disease states and immunological phenotypes. In the study, roughly 160 TCR beta chains were listed as associated with cytomegalovirus. A later analysis lacked HLA typing for the validation cohort, so it scored co-occurrence in that cohort across all 110 or so repertoires. Most TCR sequences were seen in very few donors, while some public TCRs were found in many individuals. Of the cluster scores, about 94% were above 0 in a later analysis, which found that TCRs clustered in the first cohort also tended to co-occur in the 120 or so validation repertoires.

Separate from the roughly 660-subject first cohort, the validation cohort of about 120 subjects was the group to which the donors belonged. The sample comprised PBMCs. This clonotype originated in a woman between 18 and 29 years old in good health and CMV-seronegative.

The CDR3 sequence is CASSPTPSGGASGELFF. The DNA reads as follows: TGTGCCAGCAGCCCGACCCCTAGCGGGGGGGCTTCCGGGGAGCTGTTTTTT. Recombination joined TRBV7-3 with TRBJ2-2; 12 central bases correspond to TRBD2. For CDR1 and CDR2, the germline V gene lists SGHTA and FQGTGA. Reading from cysteine to phenylalanine, the CDR3 counts 17 amino acids. CDR3 DNA is the only sequence kept; it has 51 bases, read in frame from the first base. Trimming takes 5 bases off V and 6 bases off J; junction bases not matched to a gene: 10.